The T cell receptor (beta chain) described here comes from a study of cytomegalovirus exposure and HLA in healthy donors. A remark on this clone: One end of the junction does not line up with germline, which may come from a read error.

Primers: 60 Vbeta forward and 13 Jbeta reverse. Only in-frame clones appear in the TCRdb table, and some are missing; sequencing was by immunoSEQ multiplex PCR. The table shows 150,000 or so clones, with 80% to 90% occurring only once. Germline V CDR1 and CDR2: GTSNPN, SVGIG (reference sequence). The CDR3 extends over 17 amino acids. This clonotype was sampled from a woman younger than 35 in good health and CMV-seronegative. This chain uses TRBV30 with TRBJ1-6; 7 bases line up with TRBD1. Input material: PBMCs. CDR3 in amino acids: CAWSREGASSFNSPLHF. The CDR3 nucleotides read TGTGCCTGGAGTCGCGAGGGGGCTTCCTCCTTTAATTCACCCCTCCACTTT.